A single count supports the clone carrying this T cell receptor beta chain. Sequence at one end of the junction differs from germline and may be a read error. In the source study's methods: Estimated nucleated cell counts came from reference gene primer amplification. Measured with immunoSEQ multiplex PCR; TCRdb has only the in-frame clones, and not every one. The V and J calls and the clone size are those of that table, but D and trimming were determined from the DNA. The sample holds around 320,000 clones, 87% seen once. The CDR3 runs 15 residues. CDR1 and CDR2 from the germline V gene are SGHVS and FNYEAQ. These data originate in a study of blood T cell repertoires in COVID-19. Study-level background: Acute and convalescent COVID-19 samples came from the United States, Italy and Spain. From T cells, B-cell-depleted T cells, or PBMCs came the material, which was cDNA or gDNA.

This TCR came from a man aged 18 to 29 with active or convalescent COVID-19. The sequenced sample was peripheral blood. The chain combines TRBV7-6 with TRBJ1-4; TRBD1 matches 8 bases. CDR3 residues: CASSSRDRTTEKLFF. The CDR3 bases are TGTGCCAGCAGCAGCCGGGACAGGACTACTGAAAAACTGTTTTTT.